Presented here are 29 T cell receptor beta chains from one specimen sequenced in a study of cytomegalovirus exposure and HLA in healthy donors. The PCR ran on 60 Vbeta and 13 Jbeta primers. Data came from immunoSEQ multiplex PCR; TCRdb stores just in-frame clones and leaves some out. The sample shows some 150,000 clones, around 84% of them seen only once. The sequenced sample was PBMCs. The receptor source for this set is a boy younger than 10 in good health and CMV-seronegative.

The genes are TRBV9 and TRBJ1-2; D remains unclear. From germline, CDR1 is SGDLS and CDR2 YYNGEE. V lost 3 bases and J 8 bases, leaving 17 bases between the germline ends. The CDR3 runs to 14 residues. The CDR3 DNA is TGTGCCAGCAGCGGTTACGGGTCGTCCCAAGGCTACACCTTC. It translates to CASSGYGSSQGYTF.

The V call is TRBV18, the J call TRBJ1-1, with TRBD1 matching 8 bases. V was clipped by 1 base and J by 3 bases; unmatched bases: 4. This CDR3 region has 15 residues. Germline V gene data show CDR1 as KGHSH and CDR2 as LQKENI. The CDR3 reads CASSPRQQGDTEAFF. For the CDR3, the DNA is TGTGCCAGCTCACCACGGCAACAGGGGGACACTGAAGCTTTCTTT.

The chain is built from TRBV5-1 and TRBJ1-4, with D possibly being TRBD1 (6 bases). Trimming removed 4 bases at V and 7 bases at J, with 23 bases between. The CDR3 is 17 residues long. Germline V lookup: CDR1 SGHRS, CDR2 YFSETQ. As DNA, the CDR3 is TGCGCCAGCAGCCTGGGAGCCTTCGGGGGGCTTCGTGAAAAACTGTTTTTT. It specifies CASSLGAFGGLREKLFF. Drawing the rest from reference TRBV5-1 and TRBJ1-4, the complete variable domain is KAGVTQTPRYLIKTRGQQVTLSCSPISGHRSVSWYQQTPGQGLQFLFEYFSETQRNKGNFPGRFSGRQFSNSRSEMNVSTLELGDSALYLCASSLGAFGGLREKLFFGSGTQLSVL.

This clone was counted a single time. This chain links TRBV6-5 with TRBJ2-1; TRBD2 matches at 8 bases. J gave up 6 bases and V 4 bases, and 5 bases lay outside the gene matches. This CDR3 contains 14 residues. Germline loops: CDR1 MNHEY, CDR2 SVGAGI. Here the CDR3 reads CASSWVGLGNEQFF. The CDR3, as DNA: TGTGCCAGCAGTTGGGTGGGACTAGGCAATGAGCAGTTCTTC.

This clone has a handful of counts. The CDR3 loop is CASSEFPKRDSHEQYF. The DNA of the CDR3 is TGTGCCAGCAGCGAGTTCCCAAAGAGGGATTCCCACGAGCAGTACTTC. This sequence joins TRBV9 and TRBJ2-7; possibly TRBD2 for D (5 bases). Germline CDR1 reads SGDLS; CDR2 reads YYNGEE. This CDR3 has 16 residues. V gave up 3 bases and J gave up 5 bases, with 21 bases separating them.

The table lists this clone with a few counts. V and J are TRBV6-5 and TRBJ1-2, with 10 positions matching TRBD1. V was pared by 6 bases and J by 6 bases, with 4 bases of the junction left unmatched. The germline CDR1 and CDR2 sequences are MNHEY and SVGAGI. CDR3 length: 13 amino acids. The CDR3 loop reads CASSRQGADGYTF. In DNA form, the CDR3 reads TGTGCCAGCAGCCGACAGGGGGCTGATGGCTACACCTTC.

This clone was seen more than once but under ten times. The DNA of the CDR3 is TGTGCCAGCGCGGCACAGGGAACGACCGGGGAGCTGTTTTTT. As protein: CASAAQGTTGELFF. V gene TRBV6-6 combines with J gene TRBJ2-2; possible D gene TRBD1, 6 bases. The CDR3 sequence is 14 residues long. In germline, CDR1 is MNHNY, CDR2 SVGAGI (reference sequence). The V end was cut by 8 bases, the J end by 5 bases, with 15 bases between.

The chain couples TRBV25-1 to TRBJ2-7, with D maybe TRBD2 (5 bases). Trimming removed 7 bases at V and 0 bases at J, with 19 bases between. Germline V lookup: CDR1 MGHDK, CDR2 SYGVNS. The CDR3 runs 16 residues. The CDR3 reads CASNTLMRVSSYEQYF. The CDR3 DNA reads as TGTGCCAGCAACACCTTAATGAGGGTGAGCTCCTACGAGCAGTACTTC.

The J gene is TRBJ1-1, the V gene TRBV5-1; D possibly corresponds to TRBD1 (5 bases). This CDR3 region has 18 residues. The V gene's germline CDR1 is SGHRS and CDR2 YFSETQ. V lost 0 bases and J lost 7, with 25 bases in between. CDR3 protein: CASSLGLVTGQVRDEAFF. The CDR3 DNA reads TGCGCCAGCAGCTTGGGTCTCGTAACAGGCCAGGTACGAGATGAAGCTTTCTTT.

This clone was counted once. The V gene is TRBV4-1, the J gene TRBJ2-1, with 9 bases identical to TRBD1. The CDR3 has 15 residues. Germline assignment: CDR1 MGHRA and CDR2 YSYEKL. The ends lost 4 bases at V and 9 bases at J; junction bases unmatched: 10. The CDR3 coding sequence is TGCGCCAGCAGCCGACCGGGACAGGGTTTCGCTGAGCAGTTCTTC. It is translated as CASSRPGQGFAEQFF.

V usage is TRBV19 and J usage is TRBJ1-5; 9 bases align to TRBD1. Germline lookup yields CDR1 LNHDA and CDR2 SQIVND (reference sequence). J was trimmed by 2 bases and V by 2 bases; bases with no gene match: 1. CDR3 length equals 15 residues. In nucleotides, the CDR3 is TGTGCCAGTAGTATAACAGGGGGCCGCAATCAGCCCCAGCATTTT. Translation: CASSITGGRNQPQHF.

For the CDR3, the DNA is TGTGCCAGCAGCATAACAGGGCCACACTCCTACAATGAGCAGTTCTTC. Protein sequence: CASSITGPHSYNEQFF. The chain couples TRBV7-2 to TRBJ2-1; tentatively, D is TRBD1 (6 bases). CDR3 length: 16 amino acids. Trimming removed 5 bases at V and 0 bases at J, with 14 bases between. From germline, CDR1 is SGHTA and CDR2 FQGNSA.

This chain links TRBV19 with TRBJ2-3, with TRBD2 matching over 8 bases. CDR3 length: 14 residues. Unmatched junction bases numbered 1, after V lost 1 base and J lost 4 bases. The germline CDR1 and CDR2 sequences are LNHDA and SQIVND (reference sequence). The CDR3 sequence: CASSIAGGPDTQYF. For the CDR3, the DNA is TGTGCCAGTAGTATAGCGGGAGGGCCAGATACGCAGTATTTT.

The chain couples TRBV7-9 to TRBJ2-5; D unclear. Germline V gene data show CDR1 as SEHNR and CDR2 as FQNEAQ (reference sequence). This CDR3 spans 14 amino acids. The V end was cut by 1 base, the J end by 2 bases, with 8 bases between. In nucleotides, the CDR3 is TGTGCCAGCAGCTTAGAACAGACGCAAGAGACCCAGTACTTC. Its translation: CASSLEQTQETQYF.

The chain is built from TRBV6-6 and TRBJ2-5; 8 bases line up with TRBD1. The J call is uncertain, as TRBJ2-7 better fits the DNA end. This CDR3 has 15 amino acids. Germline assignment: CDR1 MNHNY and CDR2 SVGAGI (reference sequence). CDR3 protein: CASSPPRQGANEQYF. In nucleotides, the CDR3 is TGTGCCAGCAGCCCCCCCCGGCAGGGGGCAAACGAGCAGTACTTC.

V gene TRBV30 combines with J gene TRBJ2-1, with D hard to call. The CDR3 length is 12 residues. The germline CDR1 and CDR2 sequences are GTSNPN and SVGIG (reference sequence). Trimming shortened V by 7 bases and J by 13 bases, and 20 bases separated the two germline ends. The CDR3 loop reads CAFAELQETQFF. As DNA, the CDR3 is TGTGCCTTTGCAGAACTACAAGAGACCCAGTTCTTC.

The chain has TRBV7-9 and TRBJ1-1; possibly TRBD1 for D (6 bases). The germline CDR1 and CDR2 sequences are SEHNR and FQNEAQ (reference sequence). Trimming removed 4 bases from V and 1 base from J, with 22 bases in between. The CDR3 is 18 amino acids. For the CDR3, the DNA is TGTGCCAGCAGCTCAAGAAAGCTCCGACAGGCCGCGAACACTGAAGCTTTCTTT. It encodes CASSSRKLRQAANTEAFF.

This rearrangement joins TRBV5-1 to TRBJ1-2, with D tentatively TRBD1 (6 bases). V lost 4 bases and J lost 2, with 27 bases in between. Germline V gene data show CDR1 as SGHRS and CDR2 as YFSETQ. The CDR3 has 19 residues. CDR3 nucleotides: TGCGCCAGCAGCGTCAGCGGTGGGGGCCGGATGCGGCGGAACTATGGCTACACCTTC. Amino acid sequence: CASSVSGGGRMRRNYGYTF.

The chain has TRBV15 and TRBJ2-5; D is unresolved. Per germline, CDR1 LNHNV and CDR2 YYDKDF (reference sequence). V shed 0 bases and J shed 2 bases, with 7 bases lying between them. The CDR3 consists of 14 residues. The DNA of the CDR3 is TGTGCCACCAGCAGAGACCCAGGTCAAGAGACCCAGTACTTC. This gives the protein CATSRDPGQETQYF.

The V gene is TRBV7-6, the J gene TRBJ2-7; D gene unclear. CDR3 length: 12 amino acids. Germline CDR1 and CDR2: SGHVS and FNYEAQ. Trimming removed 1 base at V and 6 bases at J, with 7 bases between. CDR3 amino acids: CASSLGSGEQYF. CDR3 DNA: TGTGCCAGCAGCTTAGGATCGGGCGAGCAGTACTTC.

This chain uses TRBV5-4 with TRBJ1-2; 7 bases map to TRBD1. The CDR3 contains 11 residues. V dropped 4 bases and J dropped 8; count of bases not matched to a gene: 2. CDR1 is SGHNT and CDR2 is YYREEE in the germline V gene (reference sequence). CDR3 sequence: CASSRQGGYTF. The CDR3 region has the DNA TGTGCCAGCAGCCGACAGGGAGGCTACACCTTC.

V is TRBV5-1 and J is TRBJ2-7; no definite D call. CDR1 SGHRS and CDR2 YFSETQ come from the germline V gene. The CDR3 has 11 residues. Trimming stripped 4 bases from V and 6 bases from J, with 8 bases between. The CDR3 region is CASSRAGEQYF. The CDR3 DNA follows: TGCGCCAGCAGCAGAGCAGGCGAGCAGTACTTC. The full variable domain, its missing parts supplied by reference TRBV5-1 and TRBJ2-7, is KAGVTQTPRYLIKTRGQQVTLSCSPISGHRSVSWYQQTPGQGLQFLFEYFSETQRNKGNFPGRFSGRQFSNSRSEMNVSTLELGDSALYLCASSRAGEQYFGPGTRLTVT.

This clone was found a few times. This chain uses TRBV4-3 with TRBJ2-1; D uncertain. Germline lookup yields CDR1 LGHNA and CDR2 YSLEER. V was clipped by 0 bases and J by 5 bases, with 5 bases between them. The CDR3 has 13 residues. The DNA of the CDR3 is TGCGCCAGCAGCCAAGAACAGAACAATGAGCAGTTCTTC. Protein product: CASSQEQNNEQFF.

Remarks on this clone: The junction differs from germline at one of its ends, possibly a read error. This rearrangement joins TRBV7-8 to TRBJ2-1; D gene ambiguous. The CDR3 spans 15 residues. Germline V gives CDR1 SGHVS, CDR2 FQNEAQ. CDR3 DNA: TGTGCCAGCAGCTTAGCTTCAGGCTCCTACAATGGGCAGTTCTTC. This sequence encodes CASSLASGSYNGQFF.

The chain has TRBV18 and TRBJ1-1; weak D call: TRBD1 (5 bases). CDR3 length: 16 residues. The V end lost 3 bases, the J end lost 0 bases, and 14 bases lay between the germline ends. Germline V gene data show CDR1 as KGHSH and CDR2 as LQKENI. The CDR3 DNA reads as TGTGCCAGCTCACCCGAGATGGGGCGGTTGAACACTGAAGCTTTCTTT. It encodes CASSPEMGRLNTEAFF.

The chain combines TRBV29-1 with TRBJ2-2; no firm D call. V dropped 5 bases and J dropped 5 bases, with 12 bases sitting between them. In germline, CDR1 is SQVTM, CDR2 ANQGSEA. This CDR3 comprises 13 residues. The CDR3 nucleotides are TGCAGCGTTTCGTTCCGGCGGACCGGGGAGCTGTTTTTT. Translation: CSVSFRRTGELFF.

Here the CDR3 reads CASSLWQGSGQPQHF. In DNA, the CDR3 is TGTGCCAGCAGCTTATGGCAGGGATCAGGTCAGCCCCAGCATTTT. J is TRBJ1-5 and V is TRBV7-2; D may be TRBD1 (5 bases). Germline V CDR1 and CDR2: SGHTA, FQGNSA. V was cut by 2 bases and J by 6 bases, with 14 bases left in between. This CDR3 spans 15 amino acids.

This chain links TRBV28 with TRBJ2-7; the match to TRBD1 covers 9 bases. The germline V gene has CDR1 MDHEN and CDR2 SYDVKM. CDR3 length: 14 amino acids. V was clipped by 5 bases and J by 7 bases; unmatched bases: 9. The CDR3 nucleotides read TGTGCCAGCAGTCCACAGGGGGCCTTAAGGGAGCAGTACTTC. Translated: CASSPQGALREQYF. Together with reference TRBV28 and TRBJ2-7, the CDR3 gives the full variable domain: DVKVTQSSRYLVKRTGEKVFLECVQDMDHENMFWYRQDPGLGLRLIYFSYDVKMKEKGDIPEGYSVSREKKERFSLILESASTNQTSMYLCASSPQGALREQYFGPGTRLTVT.

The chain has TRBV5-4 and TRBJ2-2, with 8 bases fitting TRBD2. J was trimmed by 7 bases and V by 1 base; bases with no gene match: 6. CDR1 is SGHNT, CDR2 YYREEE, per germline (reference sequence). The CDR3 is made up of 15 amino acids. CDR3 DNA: TGTGCCAGCAGCTTGCGGCGGGGGGACGGCGGGGAGCTGTTTTTT. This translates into CASSLRRGDGGELFF.